These 20 T cell receptor beta chains came from one sample sequenced in a study of human T cells and chemical hapten exposure (dated by TCRdb to the early 2020s). The library was built by means of RACE. The sequencer was a NextSeq 500. The public sequencing data were trimmed at Q25 with fastp and processed into clonotypes with MiXCR by TCRdb, which kept only in-frame beta chains. CDR3 protein duplicates are merged, each entry listing the most common genes and DNA. In all, the sample holds about 380,000 distinct CDR3 sequences, and 4.8% of those were seen once. The ten largest clonotypes hold 2% to 2.5% of the sample. The sample's time point label, in plain terms: patch test 1, 2 weeks after DPC sensitization. The sample's treatment or condition label, in plain terms: therapeutic diphenylcyclopropenone sensitization with weekly scalp DPC. The starting material was whole blood, obtained in connection with sensitization to the hapten diphenylcyclopropenone (DPC). Source of these receptors: a woman aged 50 to 60 with alopecia areata. Some clones in this sample may be carry-over from other donors' samples.

V is TRBV29-1 and J is TRBJ1-1; perhaps TRBD1 as D (6 bases). Germline-derived CDR1 and CDR2 are SQVTM and ANQGSEA. The CDR3 length is 12 residues. Trimming cost V 6 bases and J 2 bases, with 10 bases left between them. The CDR3 DNA reads as TGCAGCGTCCGGGACATCAACACTGAAGCTTTCTTT. It translates to CSVRDINTEAFF.

Only a few counts were recorded for this clonotype. J is TRBJ2-7 and V is TRBV6-5; D is unclear. This CDR3 region has 11 residues. V dropped 1 base and J dropped 6 bases, with 4 bases sitting between them. Germline-derived CDR1 and CDR2 are MNHEY and SVGAGI. The CDR3 is CASSYYGEQYF. The CDR3 DNA follows: TGTGCCAGCAGTTACTATGGCGAGCAGTACTTC.

This clonotype was detected many times. The chain links TRBV30 to TRBJ1-5, with D possibly TRBD1 on 5 matching bases. Trimming removed 1 base at V and 3 bases at J, with 10 bases between. The CDR3 is 14 residues long. CDR1 and CDR2 from the germline V gene are GTSNPN and SVGIG (reference sequence). CDR3 amino acids: CAWSEGHPNQPQHF. The DNA for the CDR3 is TGTGCCTGGAGTGAGGGGCACCCCAATCAGCCCCAGCATTTT.

This clonotype came up many times. This rearrangement joins TRBV9 to TRBJ1-3; no clear D. Trimming left V 0 bases short and J 2 bases short, with 9 bases between. The germline V gene encodes CDR1 SGDLS and CDR2 YYNGEE. This CDR3 is built from 15 residues. CDR3 residues: CASSVDGNPGNTIYF. Written as DNA, the CDR3 is TGTGCCAGCAGCGTAGATGGCAACCCTGGAAACACCATATATTTT. Complete variable domain (other parts from reference TRBV9 and TRBJ1-3): DSGVTQTPKHLITATGQRVTLRCSPRSGDLSVYWYQQSLDQGLQFLIQYYNGEERAKGNILERFSAQQFPDLHSELNLSSLELGDSALYFCASSVDGNPGNTIYFGEGSWLTVV.

This clonotype appeared many times. The genes are TRBV14 and TRBJ2-7; D assignment may be TRBD1 or TRBD2 (5 bases each). The germline gives CDR1 SGHDN, CDR2 FVKESK. Trimming pared 1 base from V and 2 bases from J, leaving 15 bases between. The CDR3 totals 16 residues. The CDR3 here is CASSQGGTTMTYEQYF. The CDR3 DNA sequence: TGTGCCAGCAGCCAAGGGGGGACCACGATGACCTACGAGCAGTACTTC.

This clonotype was observed many times. In DNA, the CDR3 is TGTGCCAGCAAGCCGGGACAGGCCACCGGGGAGCTGTTTTTT. Residues: CASKPGQATGELFF. The chain combines TRBV12-3 or TRBV12-4 with TRBJ2-2, with 8 bases aligning to TRBD1. The CDR3 has 14 amino acids. V shed 7 bases, J shed 4 bases, and the junction held 5 bases outside the gene matches.

This clonotype was counted many times. The gene calls are TRBV4-1 and TRBJ2-5, with D possibly TRBD1 on 6 matching bases. V lost 0 bases and J 0 bases, leaving 8 bases between the germline ends. The CDR3 covers 15 residues. CDR1 MGHRA and CDR2 YSYEKL come from the germline V gene. CDR3 in amino acids: CASSQEDRDQETQYF. In nucleotides, the CDR3 is TGCGCCAGCAGCCAAGAGGACAGAGACCAAGAGACCCAGTACTTC.

This clonotype has a count of ten or more. The chain recombines TRBV7-8 with TRBJ1-1, with 8 nucleotides matching TRBD1. V trimming: 8 bases; J trimming: 0 bases; junction bases outside the gene matches: 11. CDR3 length equals 16 residues. CDR1 is SGHVS and CDR2 is FQNEAQ in the germline V gene. The CDR3 region is CASLPDRVIMNTEAFF. The CDR3 DNA reads as TGTGCCAGCCTCCCGGACAGGGTTATAATGAACACTGAAGCTTTCTTT.

This clonotype came up a few times. DNA of the CDR3: TGCAGTGCTCTTCCCACTAGCGGGGGGTCCACAGATACGCAGTATTTT. Protein product: CSALPTSGGSTDTQYF. V usage is TRBV20-1 and J usage is TRBJ2-3, with TRBD2 matching over 12 bases. The CDR3 contains 16 residues. Trimming removed 5 bases from V and 2 bases from J; junction bases left unmatched: 8. Looked up from germline, CDR1 is DFQATT and CDR2 is SNEGSKA (reference sequence).

This clonotype came up many times. This chain connects TRBV18 to TRBJ2-1, with TRBD2 as a possible D gene (5 bases). This CDR3 contains 15 residues. Germline lookup yields CDR1 KGHSH and CDR2 LQKENI. V was trimmed by 3 bases and J by 7 bases, leaving 16 bases between them. This chain's CDR3 is CASSPGRVLGNEQFF. The CDR3 coding sequence is TGTGCCAGCTCACCCGGGCGGGTCCTAGGTAATGAGCAGTTCTTC.

This rearrangement joins TRBV5-1 to TRBJ2-3; TRBD1 aligns across 8 bases. Germline V gives CDR1 SGHRS, CDR2 YFSETQ. V shed 0 bases, J shed 5 bases, and the junction held 5 bases outside the gene matches. The CDR3 sequence is 15 residues long. CDR3 loop: CASSLGRGPGDTQYF. For the CDR3, the DNA is TGCGCCAGCAGCTTGGGCAGGGGGCCCGGAGATACGCAGTATTTT.

This clonotype occurred many times. The V gene is TRBV12-3 or TRBV12-4, the J gene TRBJ2-1; TRBD2 agrees at 14 bases. V lost 8 bases to trimming and J lost 8 bases; unmatched junction nucleotides: 11. The CDR3 contains 16 residues. CDR3 sequence (DNA): TGTGCCAGCGGCAGACTAGCGGGAGGGTCGGGGGATGAGCAGTTCTTC. Its protein is CASGRLAGGSGDEQFF.

The chain joins TRBV7-8 to TRBJ2-5; the D gene could be TRBD1 or TRBD2 (6 bases each). The CDR3 covers 14 residues. The germline V gene has CDR1 SGHVS and CDR2 FQNEAQ. V was clipped by 3 bases and J by 8 bases, with 16 bases between them. CDR3 residues: CASSLGGRRKTQYF. The DNA of the CDR3 is TGTGCCAGCAGCTTGGGGGGCCGGCGGAAAACCCAGTACTTC.

This clonotype came up a few times. This rearrangement joins TRBV3-1 to TRBJ2-3; 7 bases are a match to TRBD2. Germline V gene lookup returns CDR1 LGHDT and CDR2 YNNKEL (reference sequence). This CDR3 is built from 18 residues. With 0 bases clipped from V and 4 bases from J, the junction kept 13 bases outside the gene matches. DNA for the CDR3: TGTGCCAGCAGCCAAGATAGGATTCCCCAGCGGGGTGCAGATACGCAGTATTTT. Translating it yields CASSQDRIPQRGADTQYF.

This clonotype was seen at least ten times. The chain recombines TRBV29-1 with TRBJ2-3; no clear D gene. Trimming took 2 bases from V and 6 from J, leaving 9 bases between them. CDR3 length equals 12 residues. The germline V gene has CDR1 SQVTM and CDR2 ANQGSEA. The CDR3 reads CSVESAEDTQYF. CDR3 nucleotides: TGCAGCGTTGAAAGCGCGGAGGATACGCAGTATTTT.

This clonotype was observed a handful of times. The gene calls are TRBV2 and TRBJ1-5; D is uncertain. The germline gives CDR1 SNHLY, CDR2 FYNNEI. The length of the CDR3 is 13 residues. The V end was cut by 1 base, the J end by 5 bases, with 6 bases between. The CDR3 spells CASSEEVDQPQHF. For the CDR3, the DNA is TGTGCCAGCAGTGAAGAAGTCGATCAGCCCCAGCATTTT. The full variable domain, its missing parts supplied by reference TRBV2 and TRBJ1-5, is EPEVTQTPSHQVTQMGQEVILRCVPISNHLYFYWYRQILGQKVEFLVSFYNNEISEKSEIFDDQFSVERPDGSNFTLKIRSTKLEDSAMYFCASSEEVDQPQHFGDGTRLSIL.

This clonotype has a count of ten or more. The V call is TRBV10-3, the J call TRBJ2-1, with 14 bases aligning to TRBD2. Trimming at V came to 6 bases and at J to 5 bases, leaving 6 bases not matched to a gene. The V gene's germline CDR1 is ENHRY and CDR2 SYGVKD. This CDR3 contains 16 residues. The CDR3 loop reads CAIRDGTSGRNNEQFF. The CDR3 coding sequence is TGTGCCATCAGGGACGGGACTAGCGGGAGAAACAATGAGCAGTTCTTC.

In this sample, this clonotype turned up many times. V is TRBV18 and J is TRBJ1-4; 7 positions agree with TRBD1. Germline assignment: CDR1 KGHSH and CDR2 LQKENI. Trimming took 2 bases from V and 2 from J; bases not matched to a gene: 5. This CDR3 is 16 amino acids long. The DNA for the CDR3 is TGTGCCAGCTCACCATTCGAGGGGGCTACTAATGAAAAACTGTTTTTT. It is translated as CASSPFEGATNEKLFF.

This clonotype was observed at least ten times. V is TRBV30 and J is TRBJ1-1; 10 bases are shared with TRBD1. Germline assignment: CDR1 GTSNPN and CDR2 SVGIG (reference sequence). V gave up 2 bases and J gave up 1 base; unmatched junction bases: 4. The CDR3 covers 15 residues. CDR3 nucleotide sequence: TGTGCCTGGAGTCTCCGGGACAGGGGGAACACTGAAGCTTTCTTT. Translated: CAWSLRDRGNTEAFF. Variable domain in full (rest from reference TRBV30 and TRBJ1-1): SQTIHQWPATLVQPVGSPLSLECTVEGTSNPNLYWYRQAAGRGLQLLFYSVGIGQISSEVPQNLSASRPQDRQFILSSKKLLLSDSGFYLCAWSLRDRGNTEAFFGQGTRLTVV.

The chain joins TRBV2 to TRBJ1-1; a weak D match, TRBD1 (6 bases). V was shortened by 6 bases and J by 5 bases, with 19 bases between the two germline ends. The germline V gene has CDR1 SNHLY and CDR2 FYNNEI. The CDR3 length is 15 residues. CDR3 DNA sequence: TGTGCCAGCAGCTTTCTTACGGGGGCAGGGACTGAAGCTTTCTTT. Translation gives CASSFLTGAGTEAFF.